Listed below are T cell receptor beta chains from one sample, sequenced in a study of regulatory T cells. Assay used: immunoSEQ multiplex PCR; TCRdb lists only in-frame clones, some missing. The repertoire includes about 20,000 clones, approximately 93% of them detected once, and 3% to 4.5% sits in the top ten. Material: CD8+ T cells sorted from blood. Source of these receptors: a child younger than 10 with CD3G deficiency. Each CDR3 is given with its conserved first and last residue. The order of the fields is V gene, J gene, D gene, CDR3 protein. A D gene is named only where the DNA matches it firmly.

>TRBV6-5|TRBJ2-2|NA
CASSPGTGELFF
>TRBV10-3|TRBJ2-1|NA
CATSSGDEQFF
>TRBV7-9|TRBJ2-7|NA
CASSPDSKSYEQYF
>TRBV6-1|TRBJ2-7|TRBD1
CASSGTGREQYF
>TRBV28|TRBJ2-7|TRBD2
CASSGLAEVYEQYF
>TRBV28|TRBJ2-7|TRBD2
CASRFGGGYEQYF
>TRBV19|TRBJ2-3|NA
CASSSSGTDTQYF
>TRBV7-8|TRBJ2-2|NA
CASSVNRVLGGELFF
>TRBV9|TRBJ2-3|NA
CASSASGGGTDTQYF
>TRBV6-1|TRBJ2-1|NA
CASSVTTSSYNEQFF
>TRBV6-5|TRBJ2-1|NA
CASSYMRGGEQFF
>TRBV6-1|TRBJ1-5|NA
CASSGNTDAWQPQHF
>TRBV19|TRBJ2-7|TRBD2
CASASSGSSEQYF
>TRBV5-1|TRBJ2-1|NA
CASSLGGVPSDEQFF